The following is a T cell receptor (beta chain) sequence with its context. Its target is unknown. CDR1 is MNHEY, CDR2 SMNVEV, per germline (reference sequence). V was pared by 5 bases and J by 7 bases, with 17 bases between. The CDR3 sequence is 14 residues long. These data belong to a study of T cell responses to AZD1222 COVID-19 vaccine. Sequencing was performed with immunoSEQ multiplex PCR; in TCRdb, only in-frame clones are kept and a portion is missing. The sample has 150,000 to 160,000 clones, about 85% seen once. General observations from the study: Clonal diversity was possibly underestimated, and the donors were mostly white British, with more females. All repertoire sampling was performed exclusively after the peak T cell response. Dominant at 160-218 and 743-854, vaccine-associated CD4 TCRs also spanned spike.

The chain combines TRBV27 with TRBJ1-2; possible D gene TRBD1, 6 bases. The sequence was obtained from an adult in good health. Sequenced here: peripheral blood, sampled on day 0 of AZD1222 vaccination. Written as DNA, the CDR3 is TGTGCCAGCAGTACCCGAGGGGGTGAGGGTGGCTACACCTTC. It is translated as CASSTRGGEGGYTF.